This T cell receptor beta chain was obtained from a study of blood T cell repertoires in COVID-19 (dated by TCRdb to 2020 to 2022). A note on the overall study: Samples covering the acute and convalescent phases of COVID-19 were provided by collaborators in the United States, Italy and Spain. The material from the prospective study consisted of cDNA or gDNA derived from T cells, B-cell-depleted T cells, or PBMCs. Subjects who had been exposed to COVID-19, were actively infected with it, or had recovered from it provided the deeply sampled blood TCRbeta repertoires that made up the dataset. The repertoires were made available in a free public database intended to serve as a resource for research on the immune response to SARS-CoV-2. The samples were drawn from the first 160 participants of the ongoing ImmuneRACE study and from over a thousand subjects provided by 6 global collaborators. A de-identified subject ID, COVID-19 status, age in years and sex were almost always included in the sample metadata. Where available, HLA class I and class II types were taken from metadata supplied by the sample provider and were not determined by assay-based typing. What the work shows at the level of the full study, not this receptor alone: Clinical and demographic metadata were provided uncurated, with the amount varying by source and participant.

CDR1 and CDR2 (LGHDT, YNNKEL) derive from the germline V gene (reference sequence). V was cut back by 6 bases and J by 5 bases, leaving a gap of 11 bases between them. The CDR3, from cysteine to phenylalanine, totals 12 residues. The CDR3 DNA has 36 bases and is translated from base 1. The immunoSEQ Assay, a bias-controlled multiplex PCR, was used to amplify TCRbeta CDR3 regions from genomic DNA. As for the authors' bioinformatics: The number of nucleated cells in each sample was estimated by amplification of reference gene primers within the assay. Sequence reads were collapsed and filtered to measure the absolute abundance of every unique TCRbeta CDR3 rearrangement. For each sample, productive Simpson clonality was calculated as the square root of Simpson's diversity index across productive rearrangements. TCRdb retrieved this table from immuneACCESS and kept in-frame rearrangements only. Not all clones are present; in checked studies, unresolved V genes account for under half, and no reason is known for the remainder. V, J and clone size are those of that table, while D and trimming were read from the DNA. The sample includes about 120,000 clones, with roughly 89% observed a single time. About 4% of the sample is held by the ten biggest clonotypes.

Notes on this clone: What antigen it recognizes has not been identified. Nothing much larger sits one base from this clone, and base qualities are not available.

Participants in the prospective study were enrolled through a virtual design, were aged about 18 to 100 years, and lived in 24 United States geographic areas. Cohort assignment in the prospective study relied on participant-reported clinical history from a screening survey and a study questionnaire. Recovered participants in ImmuneRACE Cohort 3 were defined as having two consecutive negative NP/OP PCR tests, clearance from a healthcare professional, or resolution of symptoms. In the prospective study, whole blood, serum and a nasopharyngeal or oropharyngeal swab were collected from each participant by mobile phlebotomists. Over an approximately 2-month period, participants in the prospective study had the option of providing additional blood draws and questionnaires. Blood samples from the prospective study were shipped frozen or at room temperature prior to DNA extraction.

Sequencing was done on a sample of PBMCs or T cells enriched from blood (not recorded which). In this chain, TRBV3-1 (or the pseudogene TRBV3-2) is recombined with TRBJ2-7; the D segment could be TRBD1, given 5 matching bases. The receptor was derived from a woman aged 30 to 39 who had recovered from COVID-19. The nucleotides are TGTGCCAGCAGTGTCCCAGGGCACGAGCAGTACTTC. Translation gives CASSVPGHEQYF.